One sample yielded the 9 T cell receptor beta chains listed below, sequenced in a study of blood T cell repertoires in COVID-19. Clones were read by immunoSEQ multiplex PCR, and TCRdb kept only the in-frame ones, dropping some. This table holds around 60,000 clones, 60% to 75% found once. The specimen sequenced was peripheral blood. All receptors derive from a woman of 80 years or more with acute or convalescent COVID-19.

This sequence joins TRBV4-2 and TRBJ2-7, with 8 positions matching TRBD2. Germline lookup yields CDR1 LGHNA and CDR2 YNFKEQ. V shed 4 bases and J 3 bases; nucleotides not matched to a gene: 5. The CDR3 consists of 14 residues. Here the CDR3 reads CASSPPGGHYEQYF. DNA for the CDR3: TGTGCCAGCAGCCCTCCGGGAGGGCACTACGAGCAGTACTTC.

The chain links TRBV11-3 to TRBJ1-2; possible D gene TRBD1, 5 bases. V lost 0 bases and J 3 bases, leaving 8 bases between the germline ends. The CDR3 contains 14 residues. In germline, CDR1 is SGHNT, CDR2 YENEEA. The CDR3 bases are TGTGCCAGCAGCTTAGAGGCGGGGGACTATGGCTACACCTTC. Residues: CASSLEAGDYGYTF.

This clone has just one count. The chain links TRBV28 to TRBJ1-4; 7 bases are shared with TRBD1. Germline V lookup: CDR1 MDHEN, CDR2 SYDVKM. J was trimmed by 5 bases and V by 2 bases; bases with no gene match: 2. The CDR3 has 14 residues. The CDR3 nucleotides are TGTGCCAGCAGTTTACAGGGGGAGAATGAAAAACTGTTTTTT. Encoded protein: CASSLQGENEKLFF.

The chain employs TRBV7-6 and TRBJ2-5; TRBD1 matches at 9 bases. This CDR3 region has 19 residues. V lost 4 bases, J lost 4 bases, and 19 bases stayed unmatched. Per germline, CDR1 SGHVS and CDR2 FNYEAQ. In nucleotides, the CDR3 is TGTGCCAGCAGCTGGCGAGGGGGGAAAACAGGGGGCGTGGGAGAGACCCAGTACTTC. This gives the protein CASSWRGGKTGGVGETQYF.

This clone was seen once. The rearrangement links TRBV28 to TRBJ1-2, with D unclear. The ends were cut back, 2 bases at V and 0 bases at J, with 4 bases in the middle. Looked up from germline, CDR1 is MDHEN and CDR2 is SYDVKM. CDR3 length equals 13 residues. The CDR3 sequence: CASSLVTNYGYTF. CDR3 coding DNA: TGTGCCAGCAGTTTAGTTACTAACTATGGCTACACCTTC.

The chain carries TRBV7-6 and TRBJ1-2; 8 nucleotides agree with TRBD1. The V gene end was trimmed by 4 bases and the J gene end by 3 bases; junction bases not matched to a gene: 13. The CDR3 consists of 17 residues. Germline values: CDR1 SGHVS, CDR2 FNYEAQ. CDR3 residues: CASSSTRTGKGDYGYTF. Here the CDR3 DNA reads TGTGCCAGCAGCTCTACCCGGACAGGGAAGGGTGACTATGGCTACACCTTC.

This chain links TRBV10-3 with TRBJ2-1; 10 nucleotides match TRBD2. Germline values: CDR1 ENHRY, CDR2 SYGVKD. The CDR3 loop spans 16 amino acids. V trimming: 1 base; J trimming: 5 bases; junction bases outside the gene matches: 5. This CDR3 reads CAISEYLTSGNNEQFF. The DNA of the CDR3 is TGTGCCATCAGTGAGTATTTAACTAGCGGGAACAATGAGCAGTTCTTC.

The genes are TRBV5-8 and TRBJ1-2, with TRBD1 identical over 7 bases. Unmatched junction bases numbered 5, after V lost 4 bases and J lost 2 bases. The CDR3 extends over 14 amino acids. Germline loops: CDR1 SGHTS, CDR2 YDEGEE. The CDR3 sequence: CASSTGQPNYGYTF. For the CDR3, the DNA is TGTGCCAGCAGCACGGGACAGCCCAACTATGGCTACACCTTC.

This clone occurred once. CDR3 protein: CASSVESGDTQYF. DNA for the CDR3: TGTGCCAGCAGCGTAGAGTCGGGAGATACGCAGTATTTT. The genes are TRBV9 and TRBJ2-3, with D unclear. The CDR3 consists of 13 residues. The V gene's germline CDR1 is SGDLS and CDR2 YYNGEE. The V end was cut by 0 bases, the J end by 5 bases, with 7 bases between.